One sample yielded the 2 T cell receptor beta chains listed below, sequenced in a study of cytotoxic CD8 clonotypes in ibrutinib-treated CLL. The protocol was immunoSEQ multiplex PCR, while the TCRdb copy is restricted to in-frame clones and leaves out a portion. The sample lists around 140,000 clones; 70% to 80% were seen once. The sample in question was PBMCs, obtained after 12 months of ibrutinib treatment. The receptors stem from a human donor with chronic lymphocytic leukemia.

This chain joins TRBV6-5 and TRBJ2-3; 11 positions match TRBD2. Trimming took 7 bases from V and 3 from J; bases not matched to a gene: 6. CDR1 MNHEY and CDR2 SVGAGI come from the germline V gene. This CDR3 region has 15 residues. The chain's CDR3 is CASTPGTSGTDTQYF. CDR3 coding DNA: TGTGCCAGCACTCCCGGGACTAGCGGAACAGATACGCAGTATTTT.

This clone was counted a single time. The chain joins TRBV5-6 to TRBJ2-1; 10 bases are a match to TRBD1. This CDR3 comprises 16 residues. V lost 4 bases and J lost 2; bases outside the gene matches: 6. The germline CDR1 and CDR2 sequences are SGHDT and YYEEEE. This CDR3 is CASSEDRGPTYNEQFF. CDR3 nucleotides: TGTGCCAGCAGCGAAGACAGGGGGCCGACCTACAATGAGCAGTTCTTC.